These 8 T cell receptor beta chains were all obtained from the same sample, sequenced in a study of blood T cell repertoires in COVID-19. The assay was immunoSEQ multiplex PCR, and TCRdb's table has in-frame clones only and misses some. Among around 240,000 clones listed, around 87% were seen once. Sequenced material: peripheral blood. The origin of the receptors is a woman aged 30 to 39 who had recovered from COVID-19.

The CDR3 nucleotides are TGTGCCACCAGCAGTGAGGCCGGGTCTGGGGCCAACGTCCTGACTTTC. Translating gives CATSSEAGSGANVLTF. J is TRBJ2-6 and V is TRBV15, with D unclear. Trimming removed 3 bases from V and 1 base from J, with 10 bases in between. CDR3 length: 16 residues. From germline, CDR1 is LNHNV and CDR2 YYDKDF (reference sequence).

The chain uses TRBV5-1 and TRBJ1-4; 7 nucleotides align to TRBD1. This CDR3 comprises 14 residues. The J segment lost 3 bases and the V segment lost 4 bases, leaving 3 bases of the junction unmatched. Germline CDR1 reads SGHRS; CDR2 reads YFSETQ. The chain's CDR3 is CASSIGTANEKLFF. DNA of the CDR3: TGCGCCAGCAGCATTGGGACAGCTAATGAAAAACTGTTTTTT.

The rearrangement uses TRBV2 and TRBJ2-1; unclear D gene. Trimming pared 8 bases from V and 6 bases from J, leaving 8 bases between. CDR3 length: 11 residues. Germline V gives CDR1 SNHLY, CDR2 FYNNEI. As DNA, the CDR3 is TGTGCCAGCTCCCGCGGCAATGAGCAGTTCTTC. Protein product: CASSRGNEQFF.

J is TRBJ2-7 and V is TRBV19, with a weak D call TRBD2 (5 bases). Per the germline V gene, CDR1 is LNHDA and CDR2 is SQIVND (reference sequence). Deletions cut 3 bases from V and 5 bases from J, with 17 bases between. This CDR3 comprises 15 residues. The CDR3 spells CASSMNRAATNEQYF. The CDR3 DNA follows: TGTGCCAGTAGTATGAATAGAGCGGCTACTAACGAGCAGTACTTC.

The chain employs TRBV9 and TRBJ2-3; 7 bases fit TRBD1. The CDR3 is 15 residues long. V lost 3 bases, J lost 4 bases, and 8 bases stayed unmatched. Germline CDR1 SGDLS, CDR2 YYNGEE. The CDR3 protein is CASSERQGIADTQYF. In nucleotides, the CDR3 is TGTGCCAGCAGCGAAAGACAGGGAATAGCAGATACGCAGTATTTT.

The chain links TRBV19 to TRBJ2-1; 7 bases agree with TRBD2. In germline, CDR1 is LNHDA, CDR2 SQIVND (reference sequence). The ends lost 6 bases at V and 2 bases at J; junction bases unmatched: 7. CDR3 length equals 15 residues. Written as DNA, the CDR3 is TGTGCCAGTAGGGTCCGGGAGGATGCCTACAATGAGCAGTTCTTC. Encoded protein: CASRVREDAYNEQFF.

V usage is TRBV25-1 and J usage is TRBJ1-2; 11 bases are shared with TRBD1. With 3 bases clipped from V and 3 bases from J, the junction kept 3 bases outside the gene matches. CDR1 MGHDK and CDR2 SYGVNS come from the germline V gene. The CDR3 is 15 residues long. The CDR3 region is CASSDRTGGYYGYTF. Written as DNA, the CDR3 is TGTGCCAGCAGTGACCGGACAGGGGGCTACTATGGCTACACCTTC.

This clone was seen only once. CDR3 sequence reads: CASSYRGQETQYF. As DNA, the CDR3 is TGTGCCAGCAGCTATCGGGGCCAAGAGACCCAGTACTTC. This chain uses TRBV5-6 with TRBJ2-5, with a weak D call TRBD2 (5 bases). CDR1 and CDR2 from the germline V gene are SGHDT and YYEEEE. The CDR3 spans 13 residues. Trimming removed 3 bases from V and 1 base from J, with 7 bases in between.